This TCR beta chain comes out of a study of response to subunit inactivated influenza vaccine. Only a few counts were recorded for this clonotype. Antigen unknown. TCRdb reprocessed the RT-PCR reads with MiXCR, giving one entry per CDR3 protein. The sample records about 540,000 distinct CDR3 sequences, 20% to 25% being singletons. CDR1 is ENHRY and CDR2 is SYGVKD in the germline V gene. The CDR3 runs to 17 residues. The ends lost 2 bases at V and 0 bases at J; junction bases unmatched: 6. Findings of the study overall: Few new T cells, the authors suggested, are recruited by each seasonal influenza vaccination.

A further study also used this sample, focusing on T cells expressing NK-cell markers. As reported in that work: The cDNA for TCR beta came from 5'RACE template switching with UMIs. More than five donors had dominant NKG2C+ clonotypes that comprised about 1.0-7.5% of their CD8+ T cells. One observes that, in a handful of donors, these clonotypes were also the leading ones within the CD3+CD56-NKG2C+ fraction.

The rearrangement joins TRBV10-3 to TRBJ2-7; 11 bases agree with TRBD2. This TCR came from a man aged 50-59 years who received an inactivated influenza vaccine. Material: CD4+ T cells sorted from PBMCs, obtained 11 to 12 days after vaccination. CDR3 amino acids: CAISEGLAGGSSYEQYF. In DNA form, the CDR3 reads TGTGCCATCAGTGAGGGCCTAGCGGGGGGTTCCTCCTACGAGCAGTACTTC.